Shown below are 19 T cell receptor beta chains from a single sample sequenced in a study of siplizumab effects on memory and regulatory T cells. Clones were read by immunoSEQ multiplex PCR, and TCRdb kept only the in-frame ones, dropping some. The sample contains roughly 120,000 clones, 92% of which appear only once. Sequenced sample: CD4+ T cells sorted from blood. Every receptor here comes from a human donor in good health.

The chain joins TRBV6-5 to TRBJ2-7; 11 bases line up with TRBD2. Germline V gene sequence: CDR1 MNHEY, CDR2 SVGAGI. This CDR3 region has 15 residues. The V segment lost 9 bases and the J segment 5 bases; nucleotides outside the gene matches: 12. The CDR3, as DNA: TGTGCCAGTTCGGAGAAGATAGCGGGAGGGCACGAGCAGTACTTC. This sequence encodes CASSEKIAGGHEQYF.

For the CDR3, the DNA is TGTGCCAGCAGCCTGTCTAGCGGGCCGAACACCGGGGAGCTGTTTTTT. This translates into CASSLSSGPNTGELFF. The chain joins TRBV5-4 to TRBJ2-2; 8 nucleotides agree with TRBD2. The CDR3 totals 16 residues. Germline V CDR1 and CDR2: SGHNT, YYREEE (reference sequence). Losses at the gene ends were 4 bases for V and 0 bases for J; bases not matched to a gene: 5.

The DNA of the CDR3 is TGTGCCAGCAGTGAAGAGGCAGGGGGGATAGGTGGGGCCAACGTCCTGACTTTC. This codes for CASSEEAGGIGGANVLTF. The chain employs TRBV2 and TRBJ2-6, with D perhaps TRBD1 (7 bases). The V and J ends lost 1 base and 3 bases respectively, with 16 bases between them. The V gene's germline CDR1 is SNHLY and CDR2 FYNNEI. This CDR3 spans 18 amino acids.

In DNA form, the CDR3 reads TGTGCCAGCAGTCAGGGAGGGGAGTCGAGCACAGATACGCAGTATTTT. Amino acids: CASSQGGESSTDTQYF. This chain joins TRBV28 and TRBJ2-3; 7 nucleotides match TRBD2. Germline CDR1 MDHEN, CDR2 SYDVKM. The CDR3 has 16 residues. V shed 5 bases, J shed 0 bases, and the junction held 8 bases outside the gene matches.

CDR3: CAWSWTGDTEAFF. The DNA for the CDR3 is TGTGCCTGGAGTTGGACAGGGGACACTGAAGCTTTCTTT. The rearrangement links TRBV30 to TRBJ1-1, with 9 bases aligning to TRBD1. Germline assignment: CDR1 GTSNPN and CDR2 SVGIG (reference sequence). The CDR3 spans 13 residues. The V segment lost 2 bases and the J segment 3 bases; nucleotides outside the gene matches: 1.

The CDR3 spells CASSSQGSLDEQYF. CDR3 bases: TGTGCCAGCTCATCTCAGGGGTCTCTGGACGAGCAGTACTTC. This chain uses TRBV18 with TRBJ2-7, with a tentative D call TRBD1 (6 bases). The V gene's germline CDR1 is KGHSH and CDR2 LQKENI. The CDR3 is 14 amino acids. V lost 5 bases and J 5 bases, leaving 16 bases between the germline ends.

The chain joins TRBV5-1 to TRBJ2-5; no firm D call. Trimming removed 0 bases at V and 6 bases at J, with 9 bases between. The CDR3 length is 13 residues. Germline-derived CDR1 and CDR2 are SGHRS and YFSETQ. In DNA, the CDR3 is TGCGCCAGCAGCTTGGGCCAGGAAAAGACCCAGTACTTC. Its translation is CASSLGQEKTQYF.

The chain combines TRBV6-5 with TRBJ1-2, with 8 bases matching TRBD1. The germline V gene has CDR1 MNHEY and CDR2 SVGAGI. V was pared by 5 bases and J by 6 bases, with 11 bases of the junction left unmatched. The CDR3 spans 15 residues. The CDR3 coding sequence is TGTGCCAGCAGTACCCATCCGGACAGGGATCATGGCTACACCTTC. This sequence encodes CASSTHPDRDHGYTF.

The gene calls are TRBV4-1 and TRBJ2-3, with D unclear. V was cut by 1 base and J by 3 bases, with 17 bases left in between. The CDR3 consists of 17 residues. Looked up from germline, CDR1 is MGHRA and CDR2 is YSYEKL. The CDR3 spells CASSQGKGIRQTDTQYF. The DNA for the CDR3 is TGCGCCAGCAGCCAAGGAAAGGGTATTAGACAAACAGATACGCAGTATTTT.

The rearrangement joins TRBV6-1 to TRBJ2-3; a weak D match, TRBD2 (6 bases). CDR1 is MNHNS, CDR2 SASEGT, per germline. V dropped 2 bases and J dropped 5 bases, with 8 bases sitting between them. This CDR3 contains 13 residues. The CDR3 DNA sequence: TGTGCCAGCAGTGAATTGGGGGGAGATACGCAGTATTTT. This gives the protein CASSELGGDTQYF.

CDR3 protein: CAISESRQGYGYTF. The DNA for the CDR3 is TGTGCCATCAGTGAGTCGAGACAGGGCTATGGCTACACCTTC. V gene TRBV10-3 combines with J gene TRBJ1-2; 7 nucleotides line up with TRBD1. This CDR3 spans 14 amino acids. Germline V gene sequence: CDR1 ENHRY, CDR2 SYGVKD. V trimming: 0 bases; J trimming: 4 bases; junction bases outside the gene matches: 2.

The rearrangement uses TRBV6-6 and TRBJ2-5; 11 nucleotides match TRBD2. The CDR3 is 15 residues long. Germline assignment: CDR1 MNHNY and CDR2 SVGAGI (reference sequence). With V trimmed by 2 bases and J by 3 bases, 2 bases remained unmatched. Here the CDR3 DNA reads TGTGCCAGCAGTTACCTAGCGGGGGGCAAAGAGACCCAGTACTTC. Translated, it gives CASSYLAGGKETQYF.

The rearrangement links TRBV27 to TRBJ2-6; possible D gene TRBD1, 6 bases. Per germline, CDR1 MNHEY and CDR2 SMNVEV (reference sequence). Between the trimmed V and J ends, which lost 5 bases and 4 bases, there was a span of 18 bases. The CDR3 covers 17 residues. The CDR3 spells CASSTTPTGMGANVLTF. The CDR3 DNA reads TGTGCCAGCAGTACCACTCCCACAGGGATGGGGGCCAACGTCCTGACTTTC.

The V call is TRBV18, the J call TRBJ2-7; D ambiguous. The CDR3 covers 14 residues. Trimming removed 0 bases at V and 2 bases at J, with 8 bases between. Per the germline V gene, CDR1 is KGHSH and CDR2 is LQKENI. The CDR3 sequence is CASSPPARTYEQYF. CDR3 sequence (DNA): TGTGCCAGCTCACCACCGGCCAGGACCTACGAGCAGTACTTC.

The chain carries TRBV9 and TRBJ2-3, with D unresolved. This CDR3 region has 14 residues. Trimming removed 2 bases from V and 6 bases from J, with 13 bases in between. The germline V gene has CDR1 SGDLS and CDR2 YYNGEE. This CDR3 reads CASSVLEYPDTQYF. DNA of the CDR3: TGTGCCAGCAGCGTGCTGGAGTACCCGGATACGCAGTATTTT.

This sequence joins TRBV29-1 and TRBJ1-1; a weak D match, TRBD1 (5 bases). The CDR3 is 12 residues long. Per germline, CDR1 SQVTM and CDR2 ANQGSEA. Trimming cost V 5 bases and J 5 bases, with 12 bases left between them. The CDR3 protein is CSVIRVGTEAFF. The CDR3 DNA follows: TGCAGCGTTATCAGGGTCGGGACTGAAGCTTTCTTT.

The chain recombines TRBV6-5 with TRBJ2-7; TRBD2 matches at 7 bases. Germline assignment: CDR1 MNHEY and CDR2 SVGAGI. The trim removed 2 bases at V and 2 bases at J, leaving 6 bases unmatched. The CDR3 runs to 15 residues. The CDR3 region is CASSYTGGLTYEQYF. The CDR3 DNA follows: TGTGCCAGCAGTTACACCGGGGGACTAACCTACGAGCAGTACTTC.

The chain's CDR3 is CASSLGGTNTGELFF. The CDR3 DNA is TGTGCCAGCAGCTTGGGCGGGACTAACACCGGGGAGCTGTTTTTT. The V call is TRBV5-6, the J call TRBJ2-2; the D gene is possibly TRBD2 (6 bases). Germline CDR1 and CDR2: SGHDT and YYEEEE. Trimming pared 0 bases from V and 2 bases from J, leaving 8 bases between. CDR3 length: 15 residues.

This chain joins TRBV6-1 and TRBJ2-5, with TRBD2 as a possible D gene (6 bases). Per the germline V gene, CDR1 is MNHNS and CDR2 is SASEGT. The V end was cut by 9 bases, the J end by 7 bases, with 24 bases between. The CDR3 contains 15 residues. This chain's CDR3 is CARPSPRDWLGTQYF. The CDR3 coding sequence is TGTGCCAGGCCGAGTCCCCGGGACTGGTTAGGGACCCAGTACTTC.